Following are 23 T cell receptor beta chains from one sample sequenced in a study of T cell responses to AZD1222 COVID-19 vaccine. Data came from immunoSEQ multiplex PCR; TCRdb stores just in-frame clones and leaves some out. The sample lists about 140,000 clones; more than 85% were seen once. This specimen was peripheral blood, taken 28 days after the second AZD1222 dose. These receptors originate from an adult who received the AZD1222 COVID-19 vaccine.

This clone was recorded only once. The V call is TRBV29-1, the J call TRBJ1-1, with D perhaps TRBD1 (5 bases). The V and J ends lost 7 bases and 0 bases respectively, with 27 bases between them. Germline V gene lookup returns CDR1 SQVTM and CDR2 ANQGSEA. The CDR3 loop spans 18 amino acids. The DNA for the CDR3 is TGCAGCGCTGGTGGACAAAGCTCCATAAGTTACATGAACACTGAAGCTTTCTTT. Amino acid sequence: CSAGGQSSISYMNTEAFF.

The table lists this clone with a count of one. The V gene is TRBV29-1, the J gene TRBJ2-1, with 9 bases lining up with TRBD2. The CDR3 totals 13 residues. J lost 10 bases, V lost 4 bases, and 8 bases had no gene match. The V gene's germline CDR1 is SQVTM and CDR2 ANQGSEA. The CDR3 DNA follows: TGCAGCGTTGGGGCGGGAGGGCCATCCGAGCAGTTCTTC. Its protein is CSVGAGGPSEQFF.

The chain combines TRBV30 with TRBJ1-1; no clear D gene. Germline loops: CDR1 GTSNPN, CDR2 SVGIG (reference sequence). The CDR3 extends over 10 amino acids. Trimming stripped 7 bases from V and 7 bases from J, with 10 bases between. CDR3 region: CASLSYEAFF. DNA of the CDR3: TGTGCCTCGTTGTCTTATGAAGCTTTCTTT.

The genes are TRBV28 and TRBJ2-7, with TRBD2 matching over 8 bases. Unmatched junction bases numbered 10, after V lost 7 bases and J lost 5 bases. The CDR3 sequence is 14 residues long. Germline V gives CDR1 MDHEN, CDR2 SYDVKM. The CDR3 protein is CASKPGGRPHEQYF. The CDR3 DNA reads TGTGCCAGCAAACCCGGCGGGAGGCCCCACGAGCAGTACTTC.

This rearrangement joins TRBV6-5 to TRBJ1-6; D may be TRBD1 (5 bases). This CDR3 has 16 amino acids. V dropped 0 bases and J dropped 10 bases, with 16 bases sitting between them. Germline V CDR1 and CDR2: MNHEY, SVGAGI. The CDR3 coding sequence is TGTGCCAGCAGTTACTCGATGTACCAGGGTGACTCACCCCTCCACTTT. The encoded protein is CASSYSMYQGDSPLHF.

The chain combines TRBV28 with TRBJ1-6, with a weak D call TRBD1 (5 bases). Between the trimmed V and J ends, which lost 9 bases and 3 bases, there was a span of 18 bases. In germline, CDR1 is MDHEN, CDR2 SYDVKM. The CDR3 sequence is 16 residues long. CDR3 in amino acids: CASRPHTGVYNSPLHF. DNA of the CDR3: TGTGCCAGTCGCCCTCATACAGGAGTCTATAATTCACCCCTCCACTTT.

The gene calls are TRBV6-4 and TRBJ2-2; TRBD2 might be the D (6 bases). Germline V lookup: CDR1 MRHNA, CDR2 SNTAGT. V shed 7 bases and J shed 1 base, with 10 bases lying between them. This CDR3 is built from 14 residues. Here the CDR3 DNA reads TGTGCCAGCACGGCTAGCGAGAACACCGGGGAGCTGTTTTTT. Protein: CASTASENTGELFF.

The V and J genes are TRBV5-4 and TRBJ2-3; D is undetermined. Germline CDR1 and CDR2: SGHNT and YYREEE (reference sequence). Deletions cut 2 bases from V and 5 bases from J, with 12 bases between. CDR3 length: 14 residues. The CDR3 sequence is CASSFSSPVDTQYF. The CDR3, as DNA: TGTGCCAGCAGCTTTAGTAGTCCGGTAGATACGCAGTATTTT.

V and J are TRBV5-4 and TRBJ1-1; the D gene is possibly TRBD1 (6 bases). Germline CDR1 reads SGHNT; CDR2 reads YYREEE (reference sequence). The CDR3 is 15 amino acids. The ends were cut back, 2 bases at V and 4 bases at J, with 15 bases in the middle. In DNA, the CDR3 is TGTGCCAGCAGCTTACCGGGGGCAATCATCACTGAAGCTTTCTTT. Translated: CASSLPGAIITEAFF.

The chain combines TRBV28 with TRBJ1-3, with D unclear. The V gene lost 5 bases and the J gene lost 3 bases, with 8 bases spanning the gap. Germline-derived CDR1 and CDR2 are MDHEN and SYDVKM. The CDR3 consists of 13 residues. The CDR3 here is CASSKGDGNTIYF. The CDR3 DNA reads as TGTGCCAGCAGTAAGGGAGATGGAAACACCATATATTTT.

Regarding this clone: The sample contains more than one DNA sequence encoding this CDR3. The chain couples TRBV3-1 (or the pseudogene TRBV3-2) to TRBJ2-5, with D hard to call. The CDR3 spans 11 residues. Per germline, CDR1 LGHDT and CDR2 YNNKEL (reference sequence). V was clipped by 1 base and J by 5 bases, with 2 bases between them. DNA for the CDR3: TGTGCCAGCAGCCAAGTGGAGACCCAGTACTTC. Its protein product is CASSQVETQYF.

The chain is built from TRBV6-5 and TRBJ2-6, with no clear D. CDR1 is MNHEY, CDR2 SVGAGI, per germline. Trimming took 5 bases from V and 2 from J, leaving 10 bases between them. The CDR3 is 15 amino acids. DNA for the CDR3: TGTGCCAGCAGTCCCCATAAAGCTGGGGCCAACGTCCTGACTTTC. This gives the protein CASSPHKAGANVLTF.

V usage is TRBV30 and J usage is TRBJ2-7, with D unresolved. Germline V gene data show CDR1 as GTSNPN and CDR2 as SVGIG (reference sequence). The CDR3 is 14 amino acids. Trimming removed 1 base at V and 3 bases at J, with 13 bases between. For the CDR3, the DNA is TGTGCCTGGAGTGCAGTGCCGATGGACTACGAGCAGTACTTC. Protein product: CAWSAVPMDYEQYF.

The rearrangement links TRBV29-1 to TRBJ1-2; D uncertain. The CDR3 covers 14 residues. The germline gives CDR1 SQVTM, CDR2 ANQGSEA. The V and J ends lost 7 bases and 5 bases respectively, with 20 bases between them. In DNA form, the CDR3 reads TGCAGCGCTGGATCCCAGACAACTGGGTATGGCTACACCTTC. This encodes CSAGSQTTGYGYTF.

A few counts support this clone. J is TRBJ2-1 and V is TRBV3-1 (or the pseudogene TRBV3-2); 11 nucleotides align to TRBD2. Unmatched junction bases numbered 11, after V lost 4 bases and J lost 6 bases. This CDR3 has 17 amino acids. From germline, CDR1 is LGHDT and CDR2 YNNKEL (reference sequence). The CDR3 DNA is TGTGCCAGCAGCCCGCCCTTAGCGGGAGGGCCCCGCAATGAGCAGTTCTTC. This codes for CASSPPLAGGPRNEQFF.

The chain has TRBV5-6 and TRBJ2-7, with D possibly being TRBD1 (5 bases). The length of the CDR3 is 15 residues. The V and J ends lost 3 bases and 3 bases respectively, with 16 bases between them. The V gene's germline CDR1 is SGHDT and CDR2 YYEEEE. The chain's CDR3 is CASSSGHSIFYEQYF. Here the CDR3 DNA reads TGTGCCAGCAGCTCAGGGCATTCGATCTTCTACGAGCAGTACTTC.

J is TRBJ1-5 and V is TRBV28, with a weak D call TRBD1 (6 bases). Trimming stripped 3 bases from V and 0 bases from J, with 9 bases between. The germline CDR1 and CDR2 sequences are MDHEN and SYDVKM. There are 15 residues in the CDR3. The CDR3 region has the DNA TGTGCCAGCAGTTTGGCAGGGGATAGCAATCAGCCCCAGCATTTT. This codes for CASSLAGDSNQPQHF.

CDR3: CASSLDGETQYF. CDR3 coding DNA: TGCGCCAGCAGCTTGGATGGAGAGACCCAGTACTTC. The chain links TRBV5-1 to TRBJ2-5; D uncertain. The V gene's germline CDR1 is SGHRS and CDR2 YFSETQ. Trimming took off 0 bases at V and 4 bases at J, with 4 bases between the two ends. The CDR3 totals 12 residues.

CDR3 DNA: TGTGCCAGCAATCTAGGTTTAGTTCGCAATTTGTCACCCCTCCACTTT. Translated, it gives CASNLGLVRNLSPLHF. The chain couples TRBV21-1 to TRBJ1-6. TRBV21-1 is a recognized pseudogene. The CDR3 runs to 16 residues.

The chain recombines TRBV18 with TRBJ1-3; TRBD1 agrees at 7 bases. Germline lookup yields CDR1 KGHSH and CDR2 LQKENI. V was clipped by 5 bases and J by 1 base; unmatched bases: 2. The CDR3 contains 14 residues. CDR3 in DNA: TGTGCCAGCTCATCGACAGGGTCTGGAAACACCATATATTTT. Translated, it gives CASSSTGSGNTIYF.

The V gene is TRBV2, the J gene TRBJ1-2, with TRBD1 identical over 8 bases. Germline loops: CDR1 SNHLY, CDR2 FYNNEI. CDR3 length: 15 residues. With 2 bases clipped from V and 6 bases from J, the junction kept 8 bases outside the gene matches. The CDR3 reads CASSERTGRPHGYTF. DNA of the CDR3: TGTGCCAGCAGTGAAAGGACAGGGCGACCTCATGGCTACACCTTC.

The chain couples TRBV2 to TRBJ2-3; the D is unclear. V lost 4 bases and J lost 4, with 6 bases in between. Germline CDR1 reads SNHLY; CDR2 reads FYNNEI. CDR3 length: 12 amino acids. For the CDR3, the DNA is TGTGCCAGCAGTGGGGTCTCAGATACGCAGTATTTT. Its protein product is CASSGVSDTQYF.

This rearrangement joins TRBV5-8 to TRBJ1-6; 9 bases line up with TRBD1. This CDR3 has 15 residues. V dropped 4 bases and J dropped 4; count of bases not matched to a gene: 3. Germline loops: CDR1 SGHTS, CDR2 YDEGEE. CDR3 sequence reads: CASSGTGTYNSPLHF. Written as DNA, the CDR3 is TGTGCCAGCAGCGGGACAGGGACATATAATTCACCCCTCCACTTT.